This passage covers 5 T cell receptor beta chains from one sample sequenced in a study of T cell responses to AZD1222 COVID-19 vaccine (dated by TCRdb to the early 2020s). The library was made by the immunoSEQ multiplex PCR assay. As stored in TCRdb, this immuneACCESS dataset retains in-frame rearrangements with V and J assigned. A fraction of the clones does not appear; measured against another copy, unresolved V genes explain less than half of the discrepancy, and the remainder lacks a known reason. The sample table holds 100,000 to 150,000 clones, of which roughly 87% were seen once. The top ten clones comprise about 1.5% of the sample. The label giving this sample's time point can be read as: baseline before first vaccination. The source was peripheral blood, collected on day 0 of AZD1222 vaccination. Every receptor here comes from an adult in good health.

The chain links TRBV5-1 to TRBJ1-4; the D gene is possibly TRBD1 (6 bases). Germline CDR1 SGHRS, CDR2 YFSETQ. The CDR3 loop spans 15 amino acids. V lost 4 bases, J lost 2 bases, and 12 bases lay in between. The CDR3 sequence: CASSTQGNTNEKLFF. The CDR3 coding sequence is TGCGCCAGCAGCACCCAGGGGAACACTAATGAAAAACTGTTTTTT. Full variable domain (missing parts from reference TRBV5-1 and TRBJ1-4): KAGVTQTPRYLIKTRGQQVTLSCSPISGHRSVSWYQQTPGQGLQFLFEYFSETQRNKGNFPGRFSGRQFSNSRSEMNVSTLELGDSALYLCASSTQGNTNEKLFFGSGTQLSVL.

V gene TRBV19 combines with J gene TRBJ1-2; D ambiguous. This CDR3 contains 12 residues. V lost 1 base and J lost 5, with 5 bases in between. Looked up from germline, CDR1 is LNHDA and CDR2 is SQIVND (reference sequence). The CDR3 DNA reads TGTGCCAGTAGTATAGGTGAATATGGCTACACCTTC. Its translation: CASSIGEYGYTF.

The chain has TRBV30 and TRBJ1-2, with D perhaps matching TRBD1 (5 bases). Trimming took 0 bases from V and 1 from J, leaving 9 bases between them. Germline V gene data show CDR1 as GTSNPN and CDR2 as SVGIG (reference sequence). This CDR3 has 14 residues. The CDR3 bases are TGTGCCTGGAGTGTAAACAGGCTTAACTATGGCTACACCTTC. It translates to CAWSVNRLNYGYTF.

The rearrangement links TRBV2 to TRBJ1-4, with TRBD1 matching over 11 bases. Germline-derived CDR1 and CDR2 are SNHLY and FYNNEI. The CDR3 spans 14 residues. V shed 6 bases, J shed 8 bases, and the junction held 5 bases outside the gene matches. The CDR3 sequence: CASRQDRGPEKLFF. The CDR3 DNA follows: TGTGCCAGCAGGCAGGACAGGGGGCCGGAAAAACTGTTTTTT.

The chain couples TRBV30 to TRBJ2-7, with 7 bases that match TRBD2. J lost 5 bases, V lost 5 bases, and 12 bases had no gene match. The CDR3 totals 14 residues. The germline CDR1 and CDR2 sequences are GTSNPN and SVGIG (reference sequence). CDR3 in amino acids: CAWELGAGTNEQYF. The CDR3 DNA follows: TGTGCCTGGGAGCTGGGAGCGGGGACGAACGAGCAGTACTTC.